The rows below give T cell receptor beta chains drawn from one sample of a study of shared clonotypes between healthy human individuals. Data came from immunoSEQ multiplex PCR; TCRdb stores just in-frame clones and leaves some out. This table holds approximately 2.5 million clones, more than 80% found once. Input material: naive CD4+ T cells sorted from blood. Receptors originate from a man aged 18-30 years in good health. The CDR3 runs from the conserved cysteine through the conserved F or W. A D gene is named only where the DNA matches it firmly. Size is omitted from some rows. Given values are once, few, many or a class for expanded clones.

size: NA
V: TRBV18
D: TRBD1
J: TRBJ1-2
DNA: TGTGCCAGCTCACCACTGGACAGGGGGCGATTTGGCTACACCTTC
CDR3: CASSPLDRGRFGYTF

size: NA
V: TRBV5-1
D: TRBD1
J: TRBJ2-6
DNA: TGCGCCAGCAGCTTGGGACAGGGGCGTCTCTCTGGGGCCAACGTCCTGACTTTC
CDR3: CASSLGQGRLSGANVLTF

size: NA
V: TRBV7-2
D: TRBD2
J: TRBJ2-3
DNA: TGTGCCAGCAGCTTAAGAGGGACTAGTCCCCAGTATTTT
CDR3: CASSLRGTSPQYF

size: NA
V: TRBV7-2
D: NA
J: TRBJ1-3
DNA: TGTGCCAGCAGCCCTATCAAGGGGGGCTCTGGAAACACCATATATTTT
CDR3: CASSPIKGGSGNTIYF

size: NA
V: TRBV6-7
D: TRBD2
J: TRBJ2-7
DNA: TGTGCCAGCAGTTACTCGACTTCTAGCGGGAGGTTCCTTCACTACGAGCAGTACTTC
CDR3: CASSYSTSSGRFLHYEQYF

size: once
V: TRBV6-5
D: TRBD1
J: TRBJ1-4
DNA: TGTGCCAGCAGTTGGACAGGCCCTAATGAAAAACTGTTTTTT
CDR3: CASSWTGPNEKLFF

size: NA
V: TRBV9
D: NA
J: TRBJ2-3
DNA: TGTGCCAGCAGCGTAGCTACGACGGGTCGGTCGGGAGATACGCAGTATTTT
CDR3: CASSVATTGRSGDTQYF

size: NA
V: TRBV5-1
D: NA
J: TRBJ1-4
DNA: TGCGCCAGCAGCTTGGAAGTGGGCCCCGAAAAACTGTTTTTT
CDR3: CASSLEVGPEKLFF

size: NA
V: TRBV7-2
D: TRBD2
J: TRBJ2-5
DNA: TGTGCCAGCAGCGGACAGCGGGAGGGTTTTGGGACCCAGTACTTC
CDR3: CASSGQREGFGTQYF

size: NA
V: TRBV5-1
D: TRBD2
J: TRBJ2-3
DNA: TGCGCCAGCAGCGGGAGGATTAGCGGGGCTCGCACAGATACGCAGTATTTT
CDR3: CASSGRISGARTDTQYF